A selection of T cell receptor beta chains follows, all from one sample in a study of lymphopenia after photon versus proton radiotherapy. Repertoires were generated with immunoSEQ multiplex PCR, while TCRdb's copy carries only in-frame clones and drops some. The data hold 160,000 or so clones, with 88% observed a single time. Sequenced here: peripheral blood, sampled from a patient treated with photon-based radiotherapy. These receptors were taken from a man aged 50 to 59 with gastric cancer. Both conserved end residues are part of each CDR3. A D gene is named only where the DNA matches it firmly.

TRBJ2-7 TRBV19 14 - CASSIDFSGYEQYF
TRBJ2-3 TRBV28 20 TRBD1 CASSSSPGGRGLFSTDTQYF
TRBJ2-3 TRBV4-3 14 TRBD2 CASSQGLASDTQYF
TRBJ2-1 TRBV20-1 11 - CSASSSHEQFF
TRBJ1-4 TRBV15 16 - CATSPNPGTANEKLFF
TRBJ1-2 TRBV21-1 15 - CASSKHSRLNYGYTF
TRBJ2-2 TRBV5-1 15 - CASSWDGVDTGELFF
TRBJ1-5 TRBV4-1 18 - CASSQGMAAVGGNQPQHF
TRBJ1-3 TRBV7-9 15 - CASSSTGNSGNTIYF
TRBJ2-1 TRBV2 11 - CASSEVLEQFF
TRBJ1-1 TRBV7-6 13 - CASSGWRNAEAFF
TRBJ1-1 TRBV5-4 16 - CASSLEAPWGNTEAFF
TRBJ2-1 TRBV18 15 - CASSPPVRSDNEQFF
TRBJ1-2 TRBV7-8 15 TRBD1 CASSSRDRGHYGYTF
TRBJ1-4 TRBV5-1 13 - CASSWILGEKLFF
TRBJ2-3 TRBV6-4 15 - CASSDGTSSTDTQYF
TRBJ2-1 TRBV28 14 TRBD2 CASSLERELHEQFF
TRBJ2-7 TRBV7-2 15 - CASSFQPSANYEQYF
TRBJ1-3 TRBV28 14 TRBD1 CASSLGQGGNTIYF
TRBJ2-3 TRBV6-6 14 - CASSLGRTPDTQYF
TRBJ2-1 TRBV19 14 TRBD2 CASRGSGLANEQFF
TRBJ2-3 TRBV7-2 14 - CASTGRVWTDTQYF
TRBJ2-2 TRBV23-1 16 - CASSQAEQANTGELFF
TRBJ1-1 TRBV5-1 14 - CASRSQGRGTEAFF
TRBJ2-5 TRBV4-1 13 - CASSVQVQETQYF
TRBJ1-2 TRBV5-1 14 TRBD1 CASRTGGPNYGYTF
TRBJ2-7 TRBV9 15 - CASLHGEKREYEQYF
TRBJ1-2 TRBV28 16 TRBD1 CASISSKGQGRGGYTF
TRBJ1-2 TRBV30 12 TRBD1 CARDSRNYGYTF
TRBJ2-7 TRBV4-1 16 - CASSQTRGKFPYEQYF
TRBJ1-5 TRBV6-1 14 TRBD1 CASTQTGGRKPQHF
TRBJ2-5 TRBV9 15 TRBD1 CASSVGTGGGETQYF
TRBJ2-1 TRBV19 13 - CASSIGGKIEQFF
TRBJ2-5 TRBV18 14 - CASSPAGQDETQYF
TRBJ2-5 TRBV4-1 15 - CASSRVGLLQETQYF
TRBJ1-2 TRBV9 14 - CASSVDVGDYGYTF
TRBJ2-1 TRBV28 18 TRBD2 CASSLWTPWLAGGDEQFF
TRBJ2-3 TRBV5-1 15 TRBD1 CASSWGTVKTDTQYF
TRBJ1-1 TRBV19 12 - CASSKWNTEAFF